This T cell receptor (beta chain) was sequenced in a study of beta chain features in type 1 diabetes. Across the study: Comparable age, gender and cell yields were observed in patients relative to healthy donors. Findings of the study overall: Short templates might get an advantage during PCR, and this would be equal in patients and controls.

Expressed TCRB transcripts were sequenced after all isolated RNA was converted to cDNA. Profiling relied on immunoSEQ multiplex PCR, and the TCRdb table lists in-frame clones only, not all of them. Seen here are over 350,000 clones, roughly 16% observed once, and the top ten hold approximately 0.019%. CD45RO/CCR7/CD25/CD127/CD95/CD27 sorting isolated CD4+ naive, central memory, regulatory and stem cell-like memory cells. This CDR3 spans 17 amino acids. Trimming at V came to 1 base and at J to 0 bases, leaving 6 bases not matched to a gene. Germline V gene sequence: CDR1 SGHNT, CDR2 YYREEE (reference sequence). With regard to this clone: Its antigen is unidentified.

Sequenced sample: naive CD4+ T cells from blood. The chain carries TRBV5-4 and TRBJ2-7, with 11 bases lining up with TRBD2. This sequence was found in a woman aged 18-29 years in good health. CDR3 nucleotide sequence: TGTGCCAGCAGCTTGTACCGACTAGCGGGGAACTCCTACGAGCAGTACTTC. This codes for CASSLYRLAGNSYEQYF.